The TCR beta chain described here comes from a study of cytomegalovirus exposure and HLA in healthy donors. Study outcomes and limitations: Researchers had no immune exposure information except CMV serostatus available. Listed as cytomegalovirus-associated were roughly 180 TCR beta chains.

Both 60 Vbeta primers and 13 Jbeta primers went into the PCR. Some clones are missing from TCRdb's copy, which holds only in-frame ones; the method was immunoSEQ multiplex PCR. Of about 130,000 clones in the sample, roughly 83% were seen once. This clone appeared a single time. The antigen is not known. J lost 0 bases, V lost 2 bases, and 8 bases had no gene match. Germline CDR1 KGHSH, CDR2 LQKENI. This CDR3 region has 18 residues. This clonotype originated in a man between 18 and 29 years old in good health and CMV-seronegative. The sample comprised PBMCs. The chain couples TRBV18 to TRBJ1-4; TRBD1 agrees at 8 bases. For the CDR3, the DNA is TGTGCCAGCTCACCAAGTGGCAGGGGGCCTGCAACTAATGAAAAACTGTTTTTT. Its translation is CASSPSGRGPATNEKLFF.